The present T cell receptor (beta chain) was sequenced within a study of blood T cell repertoires in COVID-19. Study in general: Acute-phase and convalescent COVID-19 samples originated in the United States, Italy and Spain. PBMCs, B-cell-depleted T cells, or T cells provided the cDNA or gDNA that made up the material.

Germline V gene lookup returns CDR1 SGDLS and CDR2 YYNGEE. The CDR3 runs 19 residues. V was pared by 4 bases and J by 9 bases, with 17 bases of the junction left unmatched. The authors' processing: Estimation of nucleated cell counts was performed using reference gene primer amplification. Repertoires were generated with immunoSEQ multiplex PCR, while TCRdb's copy carries only in-frame clones and drops some. That table gives V, J and clone size, and the DNA gave D and trimming. This table has fewer than 350,000 clones, 65% to 90% appearing once. The genes are TRBV9 and TRBJ2-1, with 15 bases aligning to TRBD2. The sequenced material came from peripheral blood. This TCR was sampled from a human donor in a cohort sampled during active COVID-19. This CDR3 is CASSPHGLAGGFLSGEQFF. In nucleotides, the CDR3 is TGTGCCAGCAGCCCCCATGGACTAGCGGGGGGGTTCTTGTCGGGTGAGCAGTTCTTC.